The 14 T cell receptor beta chains presented below share a single source sample, sequenced in a study of T cell responses to AZD1222 COVID-19 vaccine. Some clones are missing from TCRdb's copy, which holds only in-frame ones; the method was immunoSEQ multiplex PCR. This sample has more than 95,000 clones, with 85% to 90% found just once. Material: peripheral blood, obtained on day 0 of AZD1222 vaccination. Source of these receptors: an adult in good health.

The chain has TRBV2 and TRBJ2-2; 9 nucleotides line up with TRBD1. Trimming at V came to 6 bases and at J to 8 bases, leaving 7 bases not matched to a gene. The germline V gene encodes CDR1 SNHLY and CDR2 FYNNEI. This CDR3 is built from 14 residues. Written as DNA, the CDR3 is TGTGCCAGCAGGCCGGACAGGGGTTGGGGGGAGCTGTTTTTT. It translates to CASRPDRGWGELFF. Drawing the rest from reference TRBV2 and TRBJ2-2, the complete variable domain is EPEVTQTPSHQVTQMGQEVILRCVPISNHLYFYWYRQILGQKVEFLVSFYNNEISEKSEIFDDQFSVERPDGSNFTLKIRSTKLEDSAMYFCASRPDRGWGELFFGEGSRLTVL.

This chain uses TRBV12-3 or TRBV12-4 with TRBJ2-2; 7 bases map to TRBD1. The CDR3 has 13 residues. Trimming removed 8 bases from V and 7 bases from J; junction bases left unmatched: 7. In DNA, the CDR3 is TGTGCCAGCTCATCCAGGGACAGCGGGGAGCTGTTTTTT. This translates into CASSSRDSGELFF.

V and J are TRBV5-8 and TRBJ1-6, with TRBD1 as a possible D gene (6 bases). Trimming stripped 4 bases from V and 0 bases from J, with 17 bases between. The CDR3 loop spans 18 amino acids. Germline V gene data show CDR1 as SGHTS and CDR2 as YDEGEE. CDR3 loop: CASSTNRGSSSYNSPLHF. DNA for the CDR3: TGTGCCAGCAGCACAAATAGGGGGTCGAGCTCCTATAATTCACCCCTCCACTTT.

This chain joins TRBV15 and TRBJ2-5; D assignment may be TRBD1 or TRBD2 (5 bases each). Per the germline V gene, CDR1 is LNHNV and CDR2 is YYDKDF (reference sequence). This CDR3 has 14 amino acids. The V end lost 8 bases, the J end lost 5 bases, and 18 bases lay between the germline ends. The chain's CDR3 is CATRTGSWGETQYF. The CDR3 coding sequence is TGTGCCACCCGAACGGGGTCCTGGGGGGAGACCCAGTACTTC.

The rearrangement links TRBV5-4 to TRBJ1-2, with D maybe TRBD1 (5 bases). With 4 bases removed from V and 8 bases from J, the gap between germline ends came to 18 bases. The CDR3 loop spans 14 amino acids. Germline V gene sequence: CDR1 SGHNT, CDR2 YYREEE (reference sequence). The CDR3 loop is CASSPQGITGGYTF. For the CDR3, the DNA is TGTGCCAGCAGCCCCCAGGGTATTACGGGAGGCTACACCTTC. The full variable domain, completed using reference TRBV5-4 and TRBJ1-2, is ETGVTQSPTHLIKTRGQQVTLRCSSQSGHNTVSWYQQALGQGPQFIFQYYREEENGRGNFPPRFSGLQFPNYSSELNVNALELDDSALYLCASSPQGITGGYTFGSGTRLTVV.

V usage is TRBV15 and J usage is TRBJ1-1; D remains unclear. V was clipped by 0 bases and J by 10 bases, with 12 bases between them. The CDR3 sequence is 13 residues long. CDR1 and CDR2 from the germline V gene are LNHNV and YYDKDF (reference sequence). The chain's CDR3 is CATSRDGRARAFF. CDR3 sequence (DNA): TGTGCCACCAGCAGAGATGGGAGGGCGCGAGCTTTCTTT. Full variable domain (outside the CDR3, taken from reference TRBV15 and TRBJ1-1): DAMVIQNPRYQVTQFGKPVTLSCSQTLNHNVMYWYQQKSSQAPKLLFHYYDKDFNNEADTPDNFQSRRPNTSFCFLDIRSPGLGDTAMYLCATSRDGRARAFFGQGTRLTVV.

In its sample, this clone was seen once. V is TRBV29-1 and J is TRBJ1-1; D is possibly TRBD1 (5 bases). The CDR3 covers 15 residues. Germline CDR1 and CDR2: SQVTM and ANQGSEA. Trimming pared 4 bases from V and 1 base from J, leaving 16 bases between. CDR3 sequence reads: CSVVPRGTGNTEAFF. The CDR3 coding sequence is TGCAGCGTTGTGCCCCGGGGGACGGGGAACACTGAAGCTTTCTTT. The complete variable domain, with remaining parts taken from reference TRBV29-1 and TRBJ1-1, reads SAVISQKPSRDICQRGTSLTIQCQVDSQVTMMFWYRQQPGQSLTLIATANQGSEATYESGFVIDKFPISRPNLTFSTLTVSNMSPEDSSIYLCSVVPRGTGNTEAFFGQGTRLTVV.

The CDR3 is CASSQDVLYTEAFF. The CDR3 DNA sequence: TGCGCCAGCAGCCAAGATGTTTTATACACTGAAGCTTTCTTT. The chain joins TRBV4-3 to TRBJ1-1, with unresolved D. V dropped 0 bases and J dropped 3 bases, with 8 bases sitting between them. The CDR3 contains 14 residues. Per the germline V gene, CDR1 is LGHNA and CDR2 is YSLEER.

The genes are TRBV24-1 and TRBJ2-3; 12 nucleotides align to TRBD2. With V trimmed by 3 bases and J by 12 bases, 12 bases remained unmatched. This CDR3 comprises 16 residues. The V gene's germline CDR1 is KGHDR and CDR2 SFDVKD. CDR3 coding DNA: TGTGCCACCAGTGATCCGCCCCGGACTAGCGGGATACATCAGTATTTT. Its translation: CATSDPPRTSGIHQYF.

The CDR3 sequence is CASSPQGSHTEAFF. CDR3 nucleotide sequence: TGTGCCAGCAGCCCCCAGGGATCCCACACTGAAGCTTTCTTT. V usage is TRBV7-3 and J usage is TRBJ1-1; TRBD1 is a possible D gene (5 bases). V was trimmed by 5 bases and J by 3 bases, leaving 13 bases between them. This CDR3 contains 14 residues. Germline V gene sequence: CDR1 SGHTA, CDR2 FQGTGA.

The rearrangement uses TRBV27 and TRBJ2-1; TRBD2 matches 13 bases. With 7 bases clipped from V and 4 bases from J, the junction kept 4 bases outside the gene matches. Germline loops: CDR1 MNHEY, CDR2 SMNVEV (reference sequence). The length of the CDR3 is 15 residues. CDR3 DNA: TGTGCCAGCAACCCGGGACTAGCGGGGTACAATGAGCAGTTCTTC. This encodes CASNPGLAGYNEQFF.

The V and J genes are TRBV29-1 and TRBJ2-2, with 7 bases identical to TRBD1. CDR3 size: 15 residues. V shed 5 bases and J 4 bases; nucleotides not matched to a gene: 10. The germline gives CDR1 SQVTM, CDR2 ANQGSEA. In nucleotides, the CDR3 is TGCAGCGTTTTTCGGACAGGAAGGAGCACCGGGGAGCTGTTTTTT. Its protein is CSVFRTGRSTGELFF.

This chain connects TRBV4-2 to TRBJ2-7; a weak D match, TRBD2 (7 bases). Germline lookup yields CDR1 LGHNA and CDR2 YNFKEQ. The CDR3 spans 17 residues. The V gene lost 0 bases and the J gene lost 6 bases, with 21 bases spanning the gap. The CDR3 is CASSQDRGGGEAFEQYF. The CDR3 DNA is TGTGCCAGCAGCCAAGATCGAGGGGGAGGGGAGGCATTCGAGCAGTACTTC.

CDR3 in amino acids: CASSASSGQPLAKNIQYF. The CDR3 bases are TGTGCCAGCAGTGCCTCCTCGGGGCAGCCTTTAGCCAAAAACATTCAGTACTTC. The chain employs TRBV6-1 and TRBJ2-4, with D perhaps assigned TRBD1 or TRBD2 (5 bases each). Trimming removed 4 bases at V and 0 bases at J, with 19 bases between. The CDR3 spans 18 residues. Germline CDR1 and CDR2: MNHNS and SASEGT.